Following are 3 T cell receptor beta chains from one sample sequenced in a study of cytomegalovirus exposure and HLA in healthy donors. Only in-frame clones appear in the TCRdb table, and some are missing; sequencing was by immunoSEQ multiplex PCR. Of under 140,000 clones in the sample, about 92% are singletons; the top ten hold approximately 1.9%. Sequencing was done on a sample of PBMCs. These receptors were taken from a woman under 30 in good health and CMV-seronegative.

The chain combines TRBV30 with TRBJ2-7, with 12 bases aligning to TRBD1. J lost 2 bases, V lost 8 bases, and 7 bases had no gene match. CDR3 length equals 14 residues. Per germline, CDR1 GTSNPN and CDR2 SVGIG (reference sequence). CDR3 sequence: CATSGTGGAYEQYF. CDR3 in DNA: TGTGCCACCTCCGGGACAGGGGGCGCCTACGAGCAGTACTTC.

This clone was found once. The V gene is TRBV30, the J gene TRBJ2-2; D is perhaps TRBD1 (7 bases). CDR1 and CDR2 from the germline V gene are GTSNPN and SVGIG (reference sequence). V was pared by 0 bases and J by 7 bases, with 18 bases between. The CDR3 spans 16 residues. Written as DNA, the CDR3 is TGTGCCTGGAGTGTAAGGTCACAGGGGAGGCTCGGGGAGCTGTTTTTT. It translates to CAWSVRSQGRLGELFF.

This clone is a singleton in its sample. The chain combines TRBV5-1 with TRBJ1-2; possibly TRBD1 for D (6 bases). The CDR3 sequence is 18 residues long. CDR1 is SGHRS, CDR2 YFSETQ, per germline. V gave up 2 bases and J gave up 1 base, with 21 bases separating them. The CDR3: CASSFPRDTTLFNYGYTF. The CDR3 nucleotides are TGCGCCAGCAGCTTCCCCAGGGACACAACACTTTTTAACTATGGCTACACCTTC.